The 32 T cell receptor beta chains below were found in one sample sequenced in a study of cytomegalovirus exposure and HLA in healthy donors. A multiplex PCR was run with 60 Vbeta primers and 13 Jbeta primers. Method: immunoSEQ multiplex PCR; TCRdb's copy keeps in-frame clones and lacks some. The sample carries 200,000 to 250,000 clones, just under 70% recorded once. Sequencing input: PBMCs. The receptors stem from a man aged 35 to 55 in good health and CMV-seropositive.

This sequence joins TRBV2 and TRBJ2-2; perhaps TRBD1 as D (6 bases). The CDR3 has 14 amino acids. V was shortened by 7 bases and J by 4 bases, with 13 bases between the two germline ends. Per germline, CDR1 SNHLY and CDR2 FYNNEI. The CDR3 nucleotides read TGTGCCAGCACAGGGGACGCCCCCACCGGGGAGCTGTTTTTT. This gives the protein CASTGDAPTGELFF. Drawing the rest from reference TRBV2 and TRBJ2-2, the complete variable domain is EPEVTQTPSHQVTQMGQEVILRCVPISNHLYFYWYRQILGQKVEFLVSFYNNEISEKSEIFDDQFSVERPDGSNFTLKIRSTKLEDSAMYFCASTGDAPTGELFFGEGSRLTVL.

The V gene is TRBV13, the J gene TRBJ2-2; perhaps TRBD1 as D (5 bases). Trimming took off 0 bases at V and 3 bases at J, with 8 bases between the two ends. Germline-derived CDR1 and CDR2 are PRHDT and FYEKMQ (reference sequence). This CDR3 has 15 residues. CDR3 nucleotide sequence: TGTGCCAGCAGCTTAGGGACAGTGGACACCGGGGAGCTGTTTTTT. Protein sequence: CASSLGTVDTGELFF.

This clone was observed a handful of times. The chain joins TRBV14 to TRBJ2-1, with D perhaps TRBD1 (7 bases). Germline lookup yields CDR1 SGHDN and CDR2 FVKESK. This CDR3 region has 18 residues. The germline V and J ends were trimmed by 0 bases and 3 bases, with 18 bases remaining between them. The CDR3 region has the DNA TGTGCCAGCAGCCAAGAAAGTTCCAGGGGGAGGTTCTACAATGAGCAGTTCTTC. Its protein is CASSQESSRGRFYNEQFF.

The gene calls are TRBV2 and TRBJ2-3; D unclear. V was shortened by 6 bases and J by 3 bases, with 10 bases between the two germline ends. Germline V gives CDR1 SNHLY, CDR2 FYNNEI. The CDR3 is made up of 13 amino acids. The CDR3 loop is CASSPPETDTQYF. The CDR3 DNA is TGTGCCAGCAGCCCCCCTGAGACAGATACGCAGTATTTT.

The rearrangement uses TRBV5-1 and TRBJ2-7; D is uncertain. The CDR3 consists of 14 residues. V lost 0 bases, J lost 0 bases, and 7 bases lay in between. Per the germline V gene, CDR1 is SGHRS and CDR2 is YFSETQ. The DNA for the CDR3 is TGCGCCAGCAGCTTGGAAGTGAGCTCCTACGAGCAGTACTTC. It encodes CASSLEVSSYEQYF.

Here the CDR3 reads CASSVPRAGGHGYTF. CDR3 DNA: TGTGCCAGCAGCGTACCCCGGGCAGGGGGGCATGGCTACACCTTC. The V and J genes are TRBV9 and TRBJ1-2; 7 nucleotides line up with TRBD1. In germline, CDR1 is SGDLS, CDR2 YYNGEE. The CDR3 contains 15 residues. With V trimmed by 1 base and J by 6 bases, 9 bases remained unmatched.

The chain joins TRBV25-1 to TRBJ2-7, with a tentative D call TRBD1 (5 bases). CDR1 and CDR2 (germline): MGHDK, SYGVNS. Trimming removed 1 base from V and 7 bases from J, with 11 bases in between. The CDR3 consists of 13 residues. CDR3 sequence reads: CASSESDTEEQYF. The CDR3 nucleotides read TGTGCCAGCAGTGAATCGGACACGGAAGAGCAGTACTTC.

This clone was counted only a few times. The chain links TRBV7-9 to TRBJ1-2, with D unclear. V dropped 5 bases and J dropped 5 bases, with 12 bases sitting between them. Germline lookup yields CDR1 SEHNR and CDR2 FQNEAQ (reference sequence). This CDR3 is built from 13 residues. DNA of the CDR3: TGTGCCAGCAGCCTTGGCACGCTTTATGGCTACACCTTC. Residues: CASSLGTLYGYTF.

This clone was found a few times. This chain joins TRBV9 and TRBJ2-3; tentatively, D is TRBD2 (7 bases). The CDR3 loop spans 14 amino acids. V lost 0 bases, J lost 10 bases, and 15 bases lay in between. Germline loops: CDR1 SGDLS, CDR2 YYNGEE. The CDR3 bases are TGTGCCAGCAGCGTAGGATCGGGGGGCATAGCGCAGTATTTT. Translating it yields CASSVGSGGIAQYF.

The chain links TRBV7-8 to TRBJ1-2; D is ambiguous. V lost 1 base, J lost 8 bases, and 11 bases lay in between. The germline V gene encodes CDR1 SGHVS and CDR2 FQNEAQ. This CDR3 comprises 13 residues. The CDR3: CASSLVPTLGYTF. The CDR3 nucleotides read TGTGCCAGCAGCTTAGTCCCTACCTTAGGCTACACCTTC.

This clone was counted a single time. V gene TRBV15 combines with J gene TRBJ2-7; the D gene is possibly TRBD1 (5 bases). Trimming took off 1 base at V and 3 bases at J, with 16 bases between the two ends. The germline V gene encodes CDR1 LNHNV and CDR2 YYDKDF (reference sequence). CDR3 length equals 16 residues. The CDR3 nucleotides read TGTGCCACCAGCAGAGTGCCCGTCGACAGTTACTACGAGCAGTACTTC. This encodes CATSRVPVDSYYEQYF.

This clone has just one count. The chain links TRBV19 to TRBJ2-7; 7 nucleotides line up with TRBD1. V trimming: 5 bases; J trimming: 4 bases; junction bases outside the gene matches: 5. The CDR3 loop spans 13 amino acids. Germline assignment: CDR1 LNHDA and CDR2 SQIVND (reference sequence). The CDR3 bases are TGTGCCAGTAGTCCGGACAGGTTATACGAGCAGTACTTC. As protein: CASSPDRLYEQYF.

This clone has more than one count but fewer than ten. The chain recombines TRBV19 with TRBJ2-7; weak D call: TRBD1 (6 bases). Germline lookup yields CDR1 LNHDA and CDR2 SQIVND (reference sequence). The CDR3 is made up of 15 amino acids. The germline V and J ends were trimmed by 5 bases and 3 bases, with 17 bases remaining between them. The CDR3 region is CASSVSTGTLYEQYF. The CDR3 DNA reads as TGTGCCAGTAGTGTCTCCACCGGGACACTCTACGAGCAGTACTTC.

V gene TRBV6-1 combines with J gene TRBJ1-4; the D gene is possibly TRBD1 (6 bases). Trimming left V 8 bases short and J 7 bases short, with 11 bases between. Looked up from germline, CDR1 is MNHNS and CDR2 is SASEGT. The CDR3 totals 12 residues. The CDR3 nucleotides are TGTGCCAGCCAGCGGGGGGCTGAAAAACTGTTTTTT. Protein: CASQRGAEKLFF.

This chain connects TRBV5-4 to TRBJ2-5; 7 bases align to TRBD2. V was clipped by 2 bases and J by 5 bases; unmatched bases: 9. Per the germline V gene, CDR1 is SGHNT and CDR2 is YYREEE (reference sequence). CDR3 length: 15 amino acids. The CDR3 region has the DNA TGTGCCAGCAGCTTACCCACTAGCGTGCGGGAGACCCAGTACTTC. Translating it yields CASSLPTSVRETQYF.

The CDR3 spells CATQAGGIYEQYF. The CDR3 DNA is TGTGCCACCCAAGCGGGGGGTATCTACGAGCAGTACTTC. The V and J genes are TRBV10-3 and TRBJ2-7; 9 bases line up with TRBD2. Germline V gene lookup returns CDR1 ENHRY and CDR2 SYGVKD. Germline trimming cut 10 bases from V and 3 bases from J; bases unmatched to any gene: 7. The CDR3 totals 13 residues.

The chain uses TRBV5-1 and TRBJ2-7; maybe TRBD2 (6 bases). V gave up 2 bases and J gave up 6 bases, with 36 bases separating them. The CDR3 spans 21 residues. The V gene's germline CDR1 is SGHRS and CDR2 YFSETQ. DNA of the CDR3: TGCGCCAGCAGCTTTCGAATGGTTGGAGGGGAGACGAACTCGAGGGGCCGCGAGCAGTACTTC. Amino acids: CASSFRMVGGETNSRGREQYF. The whole variable domain, filled in from reference TRBV5-1 and TRBJ2-7, reads KAGVTQTPRYLIKTRGQQVTLSCSPISGHRSVSWYQQTPGQGLQFLFEYFSETQRNKGNFPGRFSGRQFSNSRSEMNVSTLELGDSALYLCASSFRMVGGETNSRGREQYFGPGTRLTVT.

The CDR3 DNA sequence: TGTGCCAGCAGCTTACAGGGGGTGACTGAAGCTTTCTTT. This translates into CASSLQGVTEAFF. The chain joins TRBV7-9 to TRBJ1-1; 7 bases match TRBD1. CDR1 and CDR2 from the germline V gene are SEHNR and FQNEAQ (reference sequence). The V segment lost 2 bases and the J segment 5 bases; nucleotides outside the gene matches: 2. The CDR3 covers 13 residues.

The chain links TRBV4-1 to TRBJ2-1; D possibly corresponds to TRBD2 (6 bases). CDR1 is MGHRA, CDR2 YSYEKL, per germline. The CDR3 loop spans 15 amino acids. V was shortened by 4 bases and J by 0 bases, with 10 bases between the two germline ends. The CDR3 bases are TGCGCCAGCAGCCTTAGCGGCTACTCCTACAATGAGCAGTTCTTC. Its protein is CASSLSGYSYNEQFF.

The chain employs TRBV2 and TRBJ1-1; D might be TRBD1 (5 bases). Germline V gene data show CDR1 as SNHLY and CDR2 as FYNNEI. V lost 8 bases and J lost 5, with 12 bases in between. The CDR3 sequence is 12 residues long. In DNA form, the CDR3 reads TGTGCCAGCGGTGTGGCAGGGACTGAAGCTTTCTTT. Its translation is CASGVAGTEAFF.

CDR3 DNA: TGCGCCAGCAGCTTAACAGGGAACTCCTACGAGCAGTACTTC. Protein product: CASSLTGNSYEQYF. The V gene is TRBV5-1, the J gene TRBJ2-7; D is possibly TRBD1 (6 bases). Germline V CDR1 and CDR2: SGHRS, YFSETQ. V shed 2 bases and J shed 0 bases, with 9 bases lying between them. This CDR3 contains 14 residues. Complete variable domain (other parts from reference TRBV5-1 and TRBJ2-7): KAGVTQTPRYLIKTRGQQVTLSCSPISGHRSVSWYQQTPGQGLQFLFEYFSETQRNKGNFPGRFSGRQFSNSRSEMNVSTLELGDSALYLCASSLTGNSYEQYFGPGTRLTVT.

The chain carries TRBV5-6 and TRBJ1-2; TRBD1 is a possible D gene (6 bases). CDR1 SGHDT and CDR2 YYEEEE come from the germline V gene. The CDR3 has 13 residues. The V and J ends lost 4 bases and 2 bases respectively, with 9 bases between them. The CDR3 loop is CASSTDSNYGYTF. CDR3 coding DNA: TGTGCCAGCAGCACGGACAGCAACTATGGCTACACCTTC.

The rearrangement links TRBV5-1 to TRBJ1-6, with no clear D. Per germline, CDR1 SGHRS and CDR2 YFSETQ. The length of the CDR3 is 17 residues. V was pared by 4 bases and J by 2 bases, with 16 bases between. The CDR3 loop is CASSLYSIGTYNSPLHF. CDR3 coding DNA: TGCGCCAGCAGCCTCTACAGTATCGGAACCTATAATTCACCCCTCCACTTT.

This chain links TRBV5-8 with TRBJ1-2; 8 bases are shared with TRBD1. The CDR3 is made up of 16 amino acids. CDR1 is SGHTS and CDR2 is YDEGEE in the germline V gene. The J segment lost 4 bases and the V segment lost 4 bases, leaving 12 bases of the junction unmatched. The CDR3 DNA is TGTGCCAGCAGCCCGACTCAGGGGGCGCTCGGCTATGGCTACACCTTC. Protein: CASSPTQGALGYGYTF.

J is TRBJ1-5 and V is TRBV2; tentatively, D is TRBD1 (5 bases). The CDR3 length is 16 residues. The V end was cut by 5 bases, the J end by 1 base, with 15 bases between. CDR1 SNHLY and CDR2 FYNNEI come from the germline V gene. CDR3 bases: TGTGCCAGCAGTCCCGTGTGGGGGGAGAGCAATCAGCCCCAGCATTTT. Translation gives CASSPVWGESNQPQHF.

The chain carries TRBV29-1 and TRBJ1-1; 8 nucleotides agree with TRBD1. CDR3 length: 15 residues. Per germline, CDR1 SQVTM and CDR2 ANQGSEA. The V and J ends lost 4 bases and 0 bases, in that order; junction bases with no gene match: 7. The CDR3 DNA follows: TGCAGCGTTGCCACAGGGGGATCCATGAACACTGAAGCTTTCTTT. Translation gives CSVATGGSMNTEAFF.

CDR3 coding DNA: TGTGCCAGCAGACTAGCGGGGGGACTTAACACCGGGGAGCTGTTTTTT. Translating gives CASRLAGGLNTGELFF. The chain joins TRBV13 to TRBJ2-2; 12 nucleotides line up with TRBD2. The CDR3 is 16 amino acids. CDR1 and CDR2 (germline): PRHDT, FYEKMQ (reference sequence). Losses at the gene ends were 6 bases for V and 2 bases for J; bases not matched to a gene: 4.

The chain is built from TRBV10-1 and TRBJ2-3; 10 bases map to TRBD2. CDR1 is WNHNN and CDR2 is SYGVQD in the germline V gene (reference sequence). The CDR3 consists of 15 residues. CDR3 residues: CVQRPSGGAEDTQYF. In DNA form, the CDR3 reads TGCGTTCAGCGGCCCAGCGGGGGGGCCGAGGATACGCAGTATTTT.

A few counts support this clone. This chain joins TRBV4-3 and TRBJ2-2, with a possible D match to TRBD2 (6 bases). The CDR3 covers 16 residues. The V end was cut by 1 base, the J end by 1 base, with 10 bases between. Looked up from germline, CDR1 is LGHNA and CDR2 is YSLEER. The CDR3 DNA follows: TGCGCCAGCAGCCAAGGAGTCGGGGGGAACACCGGGGAGCTGTTTTTT. This encodes CASSQGVGGNTGELFF.

The chain uses TRBV10-3 and TRBJ1-1; the match to TRBD1 covers 9 bases. V was clipped by 10 bases and J by 0 bases; unmatched bases: 3. The CDR3 is 13 residues long. The V gene's germline CDR1 is ENHRY and CDR2 SYGVKD. This CDR3 is CATDRGMNTEAFF. CDR3 sequence (DNA): TGTGCCACGGACAGGGGAATGAACACTGAAGCTTTCTTT.

This clone was observed once. The chain has TRBV27 and TRBJ2-1; 12 bases map to TRBD2. The CDR3 spans 16 residues. CDR1 is MNHEY, CDR2 SMNVEV, per germline (reference sequence). The V segment lost 5 bases and the J segment 8 bases; nucleotides outside the gene matches: 10. CDR3 residues: CASSATSGGSPHEQFF. The CDR3 DNA reads TGTGCCAGCAGTGCGACTAGCGGGGGATCCCCCCATGAGCAGTTCTTC.

J is TRBJ2-7 and V is TRBV5-6; 7 nucleotides agree with TRBD1. The CDR3 has 14 amino acids. CDR1 and CDR2 from the germline V gene are SGHDT and YYEEEE. The trim removed 2 bases at V and 1 base at J, leaving 3 bases unmatched. Written as DNA, the CDR3 is TGTGCCAGCAGCTTACAGGGGAGTTCCTACGAGCAGTACTTC. Its translation is CASSLQGSSYEQYF.